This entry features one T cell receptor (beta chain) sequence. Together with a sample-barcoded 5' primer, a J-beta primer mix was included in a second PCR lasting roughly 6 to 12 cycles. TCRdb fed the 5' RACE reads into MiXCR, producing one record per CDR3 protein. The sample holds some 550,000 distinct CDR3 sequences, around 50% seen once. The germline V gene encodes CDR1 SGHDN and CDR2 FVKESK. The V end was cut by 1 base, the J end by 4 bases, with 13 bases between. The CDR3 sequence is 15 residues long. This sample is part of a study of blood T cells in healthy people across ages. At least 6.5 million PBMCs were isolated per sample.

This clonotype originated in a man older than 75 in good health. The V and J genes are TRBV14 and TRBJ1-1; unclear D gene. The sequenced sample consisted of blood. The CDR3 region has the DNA TGTGCCAGCAGCCAAGCCGGGATACAGACCACTGAAGCTTTCTTT. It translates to CASSQAGIQTTEAFF.